The 13 T cell receptor beta chains below come from one sample, sequenced in a study of molecular identifiers for immune sequencing clone quantification. A single record per CDR3 protein comes from TCRdb applying MiXCR to the PCR reads. The sample records a few hundred thousand distinct CDR3 sequences, roughly 23% being singletons. The sample was naive CD8+ T cells from blood, with Jurkat cell RNA spiked in. The sample's subset: FACS-sorted CD8+CD4-CCR7+CD45RA+ naive T cells. All receptors come from a human donor in good health. Some libraries in this study had Jurkat cell RNA spiked in.

Many counts were recorded for this clonotype. This sequence joins TRBV5-6 and TRBJ2-7; no clear D gene. Trimming stripped 4 bases from V and 6 bases from J, with 8 bases between. The CDR3 runs 11 residues. CDR1 is SGHDT, CDR2 YYEEEE, per germline. The DNA of the CDR3 is TGTGCCAGCAGCCTTCGCTCCGAGCAGTACTTC. Protein sequence: CASSLRSEQYF.

This clonotype has a count of ten or more. The chain uses TRBV6-5 and TRBJ1-6; D is uncertain. Germline loops: CDR1 MNHEY, CDR2 SVGAGI. This CDR3 is built from 16 residues. With 3 bases removed from V and 10 bases from J, the gap between germline ends came to 19 bases. The CDR3 nucleotides are TGTGCCAGCAGTTATAGGATCAGCCTTTTTGAATCACCCCTCCACTTT. It translates to CASSYRISLFESPLHF.

This chain links TRBV6-6 with TRBJ2-5; D is uncertain. The CDR3 is made up of 13 amino acids. Looked up from germline, CDR1 is MNHNY and CDR2 is SVGAGI (reference sequence). The ends were cut back, 6 bases at V and 5 bases at J, with 13 bases in the middle. CDR3 residues: CASSPPPGETQYF. The CDR3 DNA reads as TGTGCCAGCAGCCCTCCGCCCGGGGAGACCCAGTACTTC.

This clonotype was seen a handful of times. This sequence joins TRBV7-9 and TRBJ2-5; perhaps D is TRBD1 or TRBD2 (5 bases each). This CDR3 is 15 amino acids long. Germline CDR1 is SEHNR and CDR2 is FQNEAQ (reference sequence). The V end lost 5 bases, the J end lost 3 bases, and 16 bases lay between the germline ends. The chain's CDR3 is CASSPPGTEKETQYF. The CDR3 coding sequence is TGTGCCAGCAGCCCACCCGGGACCGAGAAAGAGACCCAGTACTTC.

For this clonotype: This may be a read error, as it is one base from a much larger clone. This chain connects TRBV5-3 to TRBJ1-6; 7 bases are a match to TRBD1. TRBV5-3 is noted as an ORF with a role that remains uncertain. There are 17 residues in the CDR3. J was trimmed by 10 bases and V by 9 bases; bases with no gene match: 22. The CDR3 here is CANSLRGHIVTGSPLHF. The CDR3, as DNA: TGTGCCAACAGCTTGAGAGGCCACATTGTGACAGGGTCACCCCTCCACTTT.

This clonotype was picked up many times. The chain links TRBV7-2 to TRBJ2-3; D not certain. Trimming stripped 5 bases from V and 3 bases from J, with 18 bases between. CDR1 and CDR2 from the germline V gene are SGHTA and FQGNSA. This CDR3 has 16 amino acids. The CDR3 loop reads CASSPMKGIGTDTQYF. CDR3 sequence (DNA): TGTGCCAGCAGCCCCATGAAGGGTATCGGAACAGATACGCAGTATTTT.

The chain uses TRBV4-3 and TRBJ2-7; no clear D. The CDR3 runs to 13 residues. CDR1 is LGHNA and CDR2 is YSLEER in the germline V gene. V was shortened by 4 bases and J by 3 bases, with 10 bases between the two germline ends. The CDR3 is CASSPGRIYEQYF. CDR3 coding DNA: TGCGCCAGCAGCCCCGGACGGATCTACGAGCAGTACTTC.

The chain links TRBV20-1 to TRBJ1-5; D gene uncertain. CDR1 and CDR2 from the germline V gene are DFQATT and SNEGSKA (reference sequence). This CDR3 is 12 amino acids long. The V end was cut by 1 base, the J end by 6 bases, with 7 bases between. Here the CDR3 reads CSARGRCQPQHF. The CDR3 nucleotides are TGCAGTGCTAGAGGTAGGTGTCAGCCCCAGCATTTT.

This clonotype was seen more than once but under ten times. The chain employs TRBV19 and TRBJ2-5; D remains unclear. CDR3 length equals 11 residues. Germline-derived CDR1 and CDR2 are LNHDA and SQIVND (reference sequence). V lost 5 bases and J 7 bases, leaving 8 bases between the germline ends. In DNA form, the CDR3 reads TGTGCCAGTAGTGTGTTTGGGACCCAGTACTTC. The encoded protein is CASSVFGTQYF.

In its sample, this clonotype was seen a few times. The rearrangement links TRBV7-2 to TRBJ2-7; no clear D. The V and J ends lost 8 bases and 2 bases respectively, with 13 bases between them. This CDR3 is 13 amino acids long. Looked up from germline, CDR1 is SGHTA and CDR2 is FQGNSA. CDR3 nucleotide sequence: TGTGCCAGCTGCCCAACCCATACCTACGAGCAGTACTTC. Protein sequence: CASCPTHTYEQYF.

This clonotype was recorded a few times. The chain recombines TRBV3-1 with TRBJ2-3, with 11 nucleotides matching TRBD2. Germline V lookup: CDR1 LGHDT, CDR2 YNNKEL (reference sequence). After removal of 1 base from V and 4 bases from J, the junction contained 7 bases not matched to a gene. The CDR3 contains 17 residues. The CDR3 nucleotides are TGTGCCAGCAGCCAAGTGCTAGCGGGAGGCTACGCAGATACGCAGTATTTT. Translating gives CASSQVLAGGYADTQYF.

This clonotype has only a few counts. J is TRBJ1-2 and V is TRBV11-2, with TRBD1 matching over 8 bases. The CDR3 loop spans 14 amino acids. The ends lost 2 bases at V and 3 bases at J; junction bases unmatched: 2. Germline CDR1 SGHAT, CDR2 FQNNGV. CDR3 sequence reads: CASSLMTGDYGYTF. The CDR3 nucleotides read TGTGCCAGCAGCTTAATGACAGGGGACTATGGCTACACCTTC.

In this sample, this clonotype turned up a few times. The gene calls are TRBV11-2 and TRBJ2-1; D uncertain. Per germline, CDR1 SGHAT and CDR2 FQNNGV. There are 16 residues in the CDR3. V lost 1 base, J lost 3 bases, and 13 bases lay in between. The CDR3 nucleotides are TGTGCCAGCAGCTTAGTGGTAGGGTCACTCTACAATGAGCAGTTCTTC. Translation gives CASSLVVGSLYNEQFF.